Listed below are T cell receptor beta chains from one sample, sequenced in a study of vaccination and CD4 T cells after COVID-19. TCRdb re-called the PCR reads through MiXCR, storing one row per CDR3 protein. The sample includes around 25,000 distinct CDR3 sequences, less than 40% of them seen just once. Which antigens these TCRs recognize remains unknown. This specimen consisted of CD4+ T cells from blood, cultured in vitro, obtained about 7 months after SARS-CoV-2 vaccination. These TCRs come from a human donor who had recovered from COVID-19. Both conserved end residues are part of each CDR3. The order of the fields is V gene, J gene, D gene, clone size, CDR3 DNA, CDR3 protein. A D gene is named only where the DNA matches it firmly. The size of a clone is reported for some rows only, either as once, few or many, or as a class for expanded clones.

TRBV6-1	TRBJ1-6	TRBD1	medium-sized	TGTGCCAGCAGTAGCCCCCCCGGACAGGGGGCTTATTCACCCCTCCACTTT	CASSSPPGQGAYSPLHF
TRBV28	TRBJ2-5	.	.	TGTGCCAGCAGTTTATGGGTTAGGCGAGAGACCCAGTACTTC	CASSLWVRRETQYF
TRBV7-3	TRBJ1-1	.	.	TGTGCCAGCAGCTTAGGGATGAACACTGAAGCTTTCTTT	CASSLGMNTEAFF
TRBV20-1	TRBJ2-5	.	few	TGCAGTGCTAGAGATCCTCGTCAGGACCAAGAGACCCAGTACTTC	CSARDPRQDQETQYF
TRBV20-1	TRBJ2-1	.	.	TGCAGTGCTCCCCGGGGTAGCAGCACCTACAATGAGCAGTTCTTC	CSAPRGSSTYNEQFF
TRBV19	TRBJ1-5	TRBD1	few	TGTGCCAGTAGCATGAGGGACAGGTGGAGTAGCAATCAGCCCCAGCATTTT	CASSMRDRWSSNQPQHF
TRBV7-2	TRBJ1-2	TRBD1	few	TGTGCCAGCAGCTCTCGGACAGGGGTAGGATATGGCTACACCTTC	CASSSRTGVGYGYTF
TRBV5-4	TRBJ1-2	.	few	TGTGCCAGCAGCCTACAGGGTGGTTTGGGCTACACCTTC	CASSLQGGLGYTF
TRBV4-2	TRBJ1-5	.	.	TGTGCCAGCAGCCTACAGGACGGGGAGACTAGCAATCAGCCCCAGCATTTT	CASSLQDGETSNQPQHF
TRBV27	TRBJ2-1	TRBD2	.	TGTGCCAGCAGTGCGGGACTAGCGGGACTCTCCTACAATGAGCAGTTCTTC	CASSAGLAGLSYNEQFF
TRBV7-2	TRBJ1-1	.	few	TGTGCCAGCAGCTTACCTGGGGGCTTCGGGAACACTGAAGCTTTCTTT	CASSLPGGFGNTEAFF
TRBV20-1	TRBJ2-1	.	.	TGCAGTGCTGGGGACCGCCGGACGGGACTTGATAATGAGCAGTTCTTC	CSAGDRRTGLDNEQFF
TRBV6-2/TRBV6-3	TRBJ2-3	TRBD1	few	TGTGCCAGCAGCCCCGGGACAGGGCACACAGATACGCAGTATTTT	CASSPGTGHTDTQYF
TRBV6-5	TRBJ2-7	TRBD2	.	TGTGCCAGCAGTTACCCAGGACTAGCGGGCTACGAGCAGTACTTC	CASSYPGLAGYEQYF
TRBV10-3	TRBJ2-7	.	.	TGTGCCATCAGTGATCACGAGGACCCCGAGCAGTACTTC	CAISDHEDPEQYF